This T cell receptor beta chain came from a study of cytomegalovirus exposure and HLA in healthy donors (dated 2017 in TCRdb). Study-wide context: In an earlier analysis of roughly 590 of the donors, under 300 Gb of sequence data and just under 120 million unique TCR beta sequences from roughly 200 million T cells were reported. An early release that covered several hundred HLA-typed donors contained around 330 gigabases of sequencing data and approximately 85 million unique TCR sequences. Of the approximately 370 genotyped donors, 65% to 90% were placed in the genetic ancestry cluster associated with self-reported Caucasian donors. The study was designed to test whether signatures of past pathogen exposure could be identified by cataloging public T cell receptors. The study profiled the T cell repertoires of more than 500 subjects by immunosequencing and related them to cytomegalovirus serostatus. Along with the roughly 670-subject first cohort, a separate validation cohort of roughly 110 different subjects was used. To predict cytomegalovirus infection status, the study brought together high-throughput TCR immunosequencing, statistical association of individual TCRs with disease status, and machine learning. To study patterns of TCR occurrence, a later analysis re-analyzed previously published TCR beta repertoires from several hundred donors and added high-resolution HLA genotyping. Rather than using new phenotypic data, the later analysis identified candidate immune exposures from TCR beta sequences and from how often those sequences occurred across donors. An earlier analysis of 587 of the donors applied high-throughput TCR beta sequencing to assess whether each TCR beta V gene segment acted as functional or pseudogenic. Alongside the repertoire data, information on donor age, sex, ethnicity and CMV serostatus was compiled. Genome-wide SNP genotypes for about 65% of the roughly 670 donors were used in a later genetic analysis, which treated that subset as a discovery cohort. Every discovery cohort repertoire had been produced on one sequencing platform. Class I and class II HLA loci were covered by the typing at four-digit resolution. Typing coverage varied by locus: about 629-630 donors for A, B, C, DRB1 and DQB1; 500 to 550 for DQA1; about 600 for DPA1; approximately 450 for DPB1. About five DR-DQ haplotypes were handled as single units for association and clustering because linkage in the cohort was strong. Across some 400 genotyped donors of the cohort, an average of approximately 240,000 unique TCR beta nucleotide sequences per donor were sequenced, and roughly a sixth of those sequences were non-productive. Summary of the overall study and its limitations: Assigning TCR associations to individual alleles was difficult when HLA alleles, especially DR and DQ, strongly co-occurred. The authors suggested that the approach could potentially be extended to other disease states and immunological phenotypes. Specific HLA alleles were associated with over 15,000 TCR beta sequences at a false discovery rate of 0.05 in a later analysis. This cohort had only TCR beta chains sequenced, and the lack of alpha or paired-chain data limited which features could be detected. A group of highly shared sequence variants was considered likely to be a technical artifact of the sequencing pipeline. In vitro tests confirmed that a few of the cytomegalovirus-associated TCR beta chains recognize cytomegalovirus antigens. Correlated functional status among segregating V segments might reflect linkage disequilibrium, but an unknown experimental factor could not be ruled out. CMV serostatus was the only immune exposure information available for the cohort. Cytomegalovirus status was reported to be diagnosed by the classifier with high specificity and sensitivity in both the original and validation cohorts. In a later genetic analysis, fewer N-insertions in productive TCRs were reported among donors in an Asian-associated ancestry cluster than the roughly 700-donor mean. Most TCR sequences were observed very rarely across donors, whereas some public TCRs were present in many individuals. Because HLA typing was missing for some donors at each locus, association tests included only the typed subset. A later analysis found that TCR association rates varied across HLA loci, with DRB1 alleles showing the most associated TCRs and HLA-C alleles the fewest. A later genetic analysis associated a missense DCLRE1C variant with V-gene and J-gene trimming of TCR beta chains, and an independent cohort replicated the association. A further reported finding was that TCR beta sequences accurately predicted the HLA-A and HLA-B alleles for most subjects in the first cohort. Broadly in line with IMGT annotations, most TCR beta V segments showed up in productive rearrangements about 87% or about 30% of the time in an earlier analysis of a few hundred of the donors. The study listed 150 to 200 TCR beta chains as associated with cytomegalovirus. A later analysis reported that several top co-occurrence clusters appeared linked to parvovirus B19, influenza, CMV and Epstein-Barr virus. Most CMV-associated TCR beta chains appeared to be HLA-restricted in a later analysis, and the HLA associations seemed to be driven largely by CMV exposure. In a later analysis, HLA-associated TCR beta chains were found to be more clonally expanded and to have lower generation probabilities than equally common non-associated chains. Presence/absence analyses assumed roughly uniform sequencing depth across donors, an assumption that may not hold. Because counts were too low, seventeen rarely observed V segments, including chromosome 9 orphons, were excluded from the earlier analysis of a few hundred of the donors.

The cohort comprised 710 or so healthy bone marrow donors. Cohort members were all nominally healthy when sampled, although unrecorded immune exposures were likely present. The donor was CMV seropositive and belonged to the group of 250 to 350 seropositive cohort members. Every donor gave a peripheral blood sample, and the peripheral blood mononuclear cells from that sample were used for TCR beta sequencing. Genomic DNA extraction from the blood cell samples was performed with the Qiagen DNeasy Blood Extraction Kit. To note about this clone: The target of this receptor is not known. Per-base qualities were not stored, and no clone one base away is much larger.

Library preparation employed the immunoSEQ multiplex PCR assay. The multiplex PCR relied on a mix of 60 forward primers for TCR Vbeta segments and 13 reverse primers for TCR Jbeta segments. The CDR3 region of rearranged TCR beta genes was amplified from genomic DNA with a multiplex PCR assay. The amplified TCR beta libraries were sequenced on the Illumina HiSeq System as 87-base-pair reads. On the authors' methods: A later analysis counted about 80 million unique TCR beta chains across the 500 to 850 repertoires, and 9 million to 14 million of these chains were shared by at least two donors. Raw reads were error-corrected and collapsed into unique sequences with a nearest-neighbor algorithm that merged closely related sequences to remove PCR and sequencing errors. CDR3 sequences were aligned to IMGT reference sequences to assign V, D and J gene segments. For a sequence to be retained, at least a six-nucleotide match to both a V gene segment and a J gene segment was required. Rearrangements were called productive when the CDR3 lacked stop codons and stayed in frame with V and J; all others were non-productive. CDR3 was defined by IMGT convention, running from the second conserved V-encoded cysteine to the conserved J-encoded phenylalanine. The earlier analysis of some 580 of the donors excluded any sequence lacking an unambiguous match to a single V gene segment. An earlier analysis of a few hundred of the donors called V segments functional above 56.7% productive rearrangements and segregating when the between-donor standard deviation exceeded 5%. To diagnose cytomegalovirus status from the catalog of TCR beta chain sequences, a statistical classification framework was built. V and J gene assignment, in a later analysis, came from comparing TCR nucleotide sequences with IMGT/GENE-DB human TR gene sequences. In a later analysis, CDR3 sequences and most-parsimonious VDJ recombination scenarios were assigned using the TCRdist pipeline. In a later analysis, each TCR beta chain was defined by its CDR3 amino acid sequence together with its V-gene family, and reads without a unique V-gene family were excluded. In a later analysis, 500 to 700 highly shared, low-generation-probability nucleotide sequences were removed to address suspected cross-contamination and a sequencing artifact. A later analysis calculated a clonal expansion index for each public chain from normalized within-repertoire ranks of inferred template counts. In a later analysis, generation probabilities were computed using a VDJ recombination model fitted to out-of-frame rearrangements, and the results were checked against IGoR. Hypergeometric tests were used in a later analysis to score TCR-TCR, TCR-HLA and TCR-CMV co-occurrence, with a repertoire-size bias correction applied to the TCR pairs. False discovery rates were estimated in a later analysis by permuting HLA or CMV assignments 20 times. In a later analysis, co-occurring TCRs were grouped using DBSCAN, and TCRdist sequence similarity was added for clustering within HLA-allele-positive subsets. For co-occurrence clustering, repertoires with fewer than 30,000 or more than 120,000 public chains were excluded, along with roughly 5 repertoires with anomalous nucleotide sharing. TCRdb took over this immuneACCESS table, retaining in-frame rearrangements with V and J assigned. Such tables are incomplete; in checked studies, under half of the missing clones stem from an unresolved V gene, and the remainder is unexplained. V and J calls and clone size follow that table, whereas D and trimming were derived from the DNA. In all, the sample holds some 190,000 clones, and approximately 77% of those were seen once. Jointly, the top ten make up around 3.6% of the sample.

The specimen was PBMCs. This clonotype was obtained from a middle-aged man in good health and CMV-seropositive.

The nucleotide sequence is given as TGTGCCAGCAGTGACCCGCCCGGGGAGAAAGGGCAGTTCTTC. It specifies CASSDPPGEKGQFF. This receptor chain uses TRBV6-5 and TRBJ2-1; tentative D gene TRBD2, with 5 bases matching. V is reduced by 5 bases and J by 12 bases, leaving a spacing of 20 bases between them. CDR1 and CDR2 are read off the germline V gene as MNHEY and SVGAGI. The CDR3 contains 14 residues, cysteine and phenylalanine counted. Solely the CDR3 DNA is kept, with 42 bases framed from the first base.